This entry lists 30 T cell receptor beta chains sequenced from one sample in a study (dated by TCRdb to about 2015). The library was generated by 5' RACE. The instrument was an Illumina MiSeq. Starting from the raw public reads, TCRdb applied fastp trimming at Q25, assembled clones with MiXCR and retained in-frame beta chains. A single entry per CDR3 protein holds the most common genes and DNA from its merged rows. Counted in this sample were about 32,000 distinct CDR3 sequences; 27% of them appeared once. The biggest ten clones account for 2% to 2.5% of the sample. Tregs were isolated as CD4+CD25+CD127-/low cells. The sequenced sample was tumor-infiltrating Tregs sorted from the breast tumor. These TCRs come from a female donor with breast cancer.

This clonotype occurred a few times. The V and J genes are TRBV24-1 and TRBJ2-1, with 12 bases matching TRBD2. The CDR3 spans 17 residues. J was trimmed by 2 bases and V by 3 bases; bases with no gene match: 4. Germline CDR1 is KGHDR and CDR2 is SFDVKD. This CDR3 is CATSDPLAGGTYNEQFF. DNA of the CDR3: TGTGCCACCAGTGATCCACTAGCGGGAGGAACCTACAATGAGCAGTTCTTC.

By proportion, this clonotype is medium-sized. The CDR3 loop reads CASRREAHNSPLHF. DNA of the CDR3: TGTGCCAGCAGACGGGAGGCACATAATTCACCCCTCCACTTT. This rearrangement joins TRBV6-5 to TRBJ1-6; D call uncertain. This CDR3 region has 14 residues. V lost 6 bases to trimming and J lost 5 bases, with 11 bases between them. The V gene's germline CDR1 is MNHEY and CDR2 SVGAGI.

The chain has TRBV11-2 and TRBJ1-3; TRBD1 might be the D (5 bases). V was clipped by 5 bases and J by 0 bases, with 14 bases between them. The CDR3 runs 16 residues. Germline-derived CDR1 and CDR2 are SGHAT and FQNNGV. CDR3 coding DNA: TGTGCCAGCAGCCTTCGCAGGGCTCCCTCTGGAAACACCATATATTTT. Its protein product is CASSLRRAPSGNTIYF. The full variable domain, rest sourced from reference TRBV11-2 and TRBJ1-3, is EAGVAQSPRYKIIEKRQSVAFWCNPISGHATLYWYQQILGQGPKLLIQFQNNGVVDDSQLPKDRFSAERLKGVDSTLKIQPAKLEDSAVYLCASSLRRAPSGNTIYFGEGSWLTVV.

The J gene is TRBJ2-1, the V gene TRBV5-1; no clear D gene. CDR3 length equals 14 residues. Germline assignment: CDR1 SGHRS and CDR2 YFSETQ. V was clipped by 1 base and J by 7 bases, with 12 bases between them. The CDR3 loop reads CASSLFAPANEQFF. The CDR3 region has the DNA TGCGCCAGCAGCTTGTTTGCGCCTGCGAATGAGCAGTTCTTC.

On this clonotype itself: A read error is possible here, since a much larger clone lies one base away. The J gene is TRBJ2-3, the V gene TRBV24-1; 9 bases fit TRBD2. Germline trimming cut 0 bases from V and 2 bases from J; bases unmatched to any gene: 2. This CDR3 spans 16 amino acids. CDR1 is KGHDR and CDR2 is SFDVKD in the germline V gene. This CDR3 reads CATSDLSGRYTDTQYF. DNA for the CDR3: TGTGCCACCAGTGATTTGAGCGGGAGGTACACAGATACGCAGTATTTT.

The chain couples TRBV13 to TRBJ2-7; 13 nucleotides align to TRBD2. This CDR3 has 18 residues. Per the germline V gene, CDR1 is PRHDT and CDR2 is FYEKMQ (reference sequence). V trimming: 7 bases; J trimming: 0 bases; junction bases outside the gene matches: 12. The CDR3, as DNA: TGTGCCAGCACCCGACTAGCGGGAGGCGCCGGGGACTCCTACGAGCAGTACTTC. It translates to CASTRLAGGAGDSYEQYF.

This clonotype is medium-sized (0.01 to 0.1%) within its sample. The V and J genes are TRBV20-1 and TRBJ2-7; 7 positions agree with TRBD2. Germline trimming cut 5 bases from V and 0 bases from J; bases unmatched to any gene: 13. This CDR3 spans 16 amino acids. Germline CDR1 DFQATT, CDR2 SNEGSKA (reference sequence). CDR3 amino acids: CSALTEERDRSYEQYF. The CDR3 DNA sequence: TGCAGTGCTCTAACCGAGGAGCGGGACCGCTCCTACGAGCAGTACTTC.

In this sample, this clonotype turned up many times. CDR3 protein: CASSPPTWGALSSTGELFF. The DNA for the CDR3 is TGTGCCAGCTCACCACCAACATGGGGCGCGTTAAGTAGCACCGGGGAGCTGTTTTTT. The chain carries TRBV18 and TRBJ2-2, with D perhaps TRBD1 (5 bases). This CDR3 has 19 amino acids. V shed 0 bases and J shed 4 bases, with 21 bases lying between them. CDR1 is KGHSH, CDR2 LQKENI, per germline.

Sample share makes this clonotype medium-sized (0.01 to 0.1%). The chain combines TRBV20-1 with TRBJ1-6; no firm D call. Germline V CDR1 and CDR2: DFQATT, SNEGSKA (reference sequence). Trimming took off 0 bases at V and 10 bases at J, with 7 bases between the two ends. The CDR3 loop spans 12 amino acids. CDR3 sequence: CSAREGSSPLHF. In nucleotides, the CDR3 is TGCAGTGCTAGAGAAGGATCCTCACCCCTCCACTTT.

This clonotype was picked up many times. The gene calls are TRBV6-1 and TRBJ1-2; possibly TRBD1 for D (6 bases). The V gene lost 2 bases and the J gene lost 4 bases, with 26 bases spanning the gap. The CDR3 length is 19 residues. Germline CDR1 MNHNS, CDR2 SASEGT. The CDR3 sequence: CASSEIKEGGRDSPYGYTF. For the CDR3, the DNA is TGTGCCAGCAGTGAAATTAAGGAAGGGGGTCGGGATTCGCCCTATGGCTACACCTTC.

The sample holds a few counts of this clonotype. Since the CDR3 does not end with the conserved phenylalanine or tryptophan, this likely comes from a read error. The rearrangement links TRBV7-9 to TRBJ1-5, with D possibly TRBD1 on 5 matching bases. Germline V lookup: CDR1 SEHNR, CDR2 FQNEAQ (reference sequence). V was shortened by 4 bases and J by 7 bases, with 14 bases between the two germline ends. This CDR3 contains 14 residues. DNA of the CDR3: TGTGCCAGCAGCTGGGGCGGGAATCGGCAGCCCCAGCATCTT. This sequence encodes CASSWGGNRQPQHL.

With respect to this clonotype: Since a much larger clone is just one base distant, this may be a read error. The chain recombines TRBV6-6 with TRBJ2-5, with TRBD2 matching over 9 bases. Germline V CDR1 and CDR2: MNHNY, SVGAGI (reference sequence). V dropped 7 bases and J dropped 2; count of bases not matched to a gene: 8. The CDR3 totals 15 residues. The CDR3 region is CASTGTSRGQETQYF. In DNA form, the CDR3 reads TGTGCCAGCACCGGGACTAGCCGGGGGCAAGAGACCCAGTACTTC.

This clonotype was counted many times. The chain couples TRBV5-8 to TRBJ1-5; D unresolved. The CDR3 length is 14 residues. The germline CDR1 and CDR2 sequences are SGHTS and YDEGEE. The germline V and J ends were trimmed by 4 bases and 2 bases, with 10 bases remaining between them. The CDR3, as DNA: TGTGCCAGCAGCCGCCCCCTAGGCAATCAGCCCCAGCATTTT. It codes for CASSRPLGNQPQHF. The complete variable domain, with remaining parts taken from reference TRBV5-8 and TRBJ1-5, reads EAGVTQSPTHLIKTRGQQATLRCSPISGHTSVYWYQQALGLGLQFLLWYDEGEERNRGNFPPRFSGRQFPNYSSELNVNALELEDSALYLCASSRPLGNQPQHFGDGTRLSIL.

To note about this clonotype: This may arise from a read error, as a much more abundant clone is one base away. J is TRBJ2-6 and V is TRBV4-2; TRBD1 agrees at 10 bases. V lost 3 bases, J lost 0 bases, and 5 bases stayed unmatched. The CDR3 loop spans 18 amino acids. In germline, CDR1 is LGHNA, CDR2 YNFKEQ. The CDR3 sequence: CASSQPGQGTSGANVLTF. The CDR3 nucleotides are TGTGCCAGCAGCCAGCCGGGACAGGGGACCTCTGGGGCCAACGTCCTGACTTTC.

As regards this clonotype: One end of the junction fails to match germline, which may point to a read error. J is TRBJ1-1 and V is TRBV11-2, with D possibly TRBD1 on 6 matching bases. Germline CDR1 SGHAT, CDR2 FQNNGV. The CDR3 is 14 residues long. The CDR3 loop is CASSSGTTNTGAFF. In DNA form, the CDR3 reads TGTGCCAGCAGCTCGGGGACAACTAACACTGGAGCTTTCTTT.

The rearrangement links TRBV13 to TRBJ1-1; no reliable D call. Per germline, CDR1 PRHDT and CDR2 FYEKMQ (reference sequence). The germline V and J ends were trimmed by 10 bases and 0 bases, with 15 bases remaining between them. This CDR3 comprises 14 residues. CDR3 sequence (DNA): TGTGCCACCCGGGGATTCACCGTGAACACTGAAGCTTTCTTT. Protein sequence: CATRGFTVNTEAFF.

This clonotype was detected a few times. The chain links TRBV28 to TRBJ1-2, with unresolved D. This CDR3 is 12 amino acids long. Between the trimmed V and J ends, which lost 5 bases and 5 bases, there was a span of 9 bases. Germline values: CDR1 MDHEN, CDR2 SYDVKM. The CDR3 sequence is CASSPNPYGYTF. The CDR3 DNA follows: TGTGCCAGCAGTCCGAACCCTTATGGCTACACCTTC.

To note about this clonotype: A clone one base away is much larger, so this may be a read error. The chain's CDR3 is CASSRGLAGQPYEQYF. The DNA for the CDR3 is TGTGCCAGCAGCCGAGGACTAGCGGGGCAACCCTACGAGCAGTACTTC. The chain carries TRBV6-6 and TRBJ2-7, with 12 bases that match TRBD2. The CDR3 is made up of 16 amino acids. V shed 6 bases and J 2 bases; nucleotides not matched to a gene: 8. Germline V lookup: CDR1 MNHNY, CDR2 SVGAGI (reference sequence).

This clonotype was observed many times. The V call is TRBV12-3 or TRBV12-4, the J call TRBJ1-1; D perhaps matches TRBD1 (5 bases). V lost 7 bases and J 4 bases, leaving 22 bases between the germline ends. This CDR3 is built from 16 residues. The DNA of the CDR3 is TGTGCCAGCACCTTGCGGGAGACAGTGCGCGGCACTGAAGCTTTCTTT. As protein: CASTLRETVRGTEAFF.

This clonotype has at least ten counts. J is TRBJ2-1 and V is TRBV6-5, with 9 bases aligning to TRBD2. Germline V gives CDR1 MNHEY, CDR2 SVGAGI. CDR3 length: 15 residues. Trimming at V came to 6 bases and at J to 4 bases, leaving 7 bases not matched to a gene. The CDR3 protein is CASSSGTSRYNEQFF. In DNA form, the CDR3 reads TGTGCCAGCAGCTCCGGGACTAGCAGATACAATGAGCAGTTCTTC.

This clonotype was counted many times. The rearrangement joins TRBV5-8 to TRBJ2-4; 14 nucleotides match TRBD2. Germline lookup yields CDR1 SGHTS and CDR2 YDEGEE. J lost 3 bases, V lost 3 bases, and 20 bases had no gene match. The CDR3 length is 22 residues. Here the CDR3 DNA reads TGTGCCAGCAGCTCCCTGGGGCTTCCCGGGACTAGCGGGAGAGGAGGCAAAAACATTCAGTACTTC. Translation gives CASSSLGLPGTSGRGGKNIQYF.

A remark on this clonotype: A much larger clonotype is one base distant, so this may be a read error. The CDR3 bases are TGCAGTGCTAGAGCCCTTCTTGAAGCTTTCTTT. Amino acid sequence: CSARALLEAFF. This chain links TRBV20-1 with TRBJ1-1; no clear D gene. CDR1 and CDR2 (germline): DFQATT, SNEGSKA (reference sequence). The CDR3 sequence is 11 residues long. Between the trimmed V and J ends, which lost 1 base and 7 bases, there was a span of 7 bases.

This clonotype was recorded at least ten times. This rearrangement joins TRBV12-3 or TRBV12-4 to TRBJ1-1, with unresolved D. Trimming cost V 4 bases and J 9 bases, with 18 bases left between them. This CDR3 has 14 amino acids. In DNA, the CDR3 is TGTGCCAGCAGTTCCCGGGAAGGTGCGGATAAAGCTTTCTTT. It specifies CASSSREGADKAFF.

Sample share makes this clonotype medium-sized. The V and J genes are TRBV5-1 and TRBJ2-3; D is ambiguous. This CDR3 is built from 14 residues. Trimming stripped 0 bases from V and 3 bases from J, with 8 bases between. Germline lookup yields CDR1 SGHRS and CDR2 YFSETQ. CDR3 sequence: CASSLADWTDTQYF. CDR3 nucleotides: TGCGCCAGCAGCTTGGCCGATTGGACAGATACGCAGTATTTT.

The chain has TRBV24-1 and TRBJ2-1; 8 bases agree with TRBD1. The CDR3 loop spans 15 amino acids. V dropped 7 bases and J dropped 5; count of bases not matched to a gene: 9. Germline CDR1 reads KGHDR; CDR2 reads SFDVKD. The CDR3 protein is CATSMTGVWDNEQFF. The CDR3, as DNA: TGTGCCACCAGCATGACAGGGGTCTGGGACAATGAGCAGTTCTTC.

This sequence joins TRBV6-2 or TRBV6-3 and TRBJ1-1; tentative D call: TRBD1 (5 bases). The germline CDR1 and CDR2 sequences are MNHEY and SVGEGT. Trimming removed 5 bases at V and 4 bases at J, with 14 bases between. The CDR3 is 14 amino acids. The CDR3 here is CASSNGGVVTEAFF. The CDR3 region has the DNA TGTGCCAGCAGTAACGGAGGGGTTGTCACTGAAGCTTTCTTT.

As for this clonotype: A much larger clone differs from this one at a single base, so this may be a read error. Lacking the conserved final phenylalanine or tryptophan, this CDR3 likely reflects a read error. This chain uses TRBV4-1 with TRBJ2-7, with 11 bases aligning to TRBD2. The CDR3 extends over 14 amino acids. Germline assignment: CDR1 MGHRA and CDR2 YSYEKL. J lost 6 bases, V lost 1 base, and 2 bases had no gene match. CDR3 in amino acids: CASSQAGTSGEQYS. Written as DNA, the CDR3 is TGCGCCAGCAGCCAAGCCGGGACTAGCGGCGAGCAGTACTCC.

The sample holds many counts of this clonotype. The CDR3 is CASSPTSGARNEQFF. The DNA of the CDR3 is TGTGCCAGCAGTCCTACTAGCGGGGCCAGGAATGAGCAGTTCTTC. The V gene is TRBV12-3 or TRBV12-4, the J gene TRBJ2-1, with 10 bases aligning to TRBD2. V shed 5 bases and J 7 bases; nucleotides not matched to a gene: 8. The CDR3 has 15 residues.

This clonotype appeared many times. V is TRBV21-1 and J is TRBJ2-7; the table's D gene call, TRBD2, was not cross checked with the DNA. TRBV21-1 is a listed pseudogene. This CDR3 has 15 amino acids. The CDR3 loop is CASSKALAGGYEQYF. CDR3 DNA sequence: TGTGCCAGCAGCAAAGCGCTAGCGGGGGGCTACGAGCAGTACTTC.

Ten or more counts support this clonotype. V gene TRBV20-1 combines with J gene TRBJ2-6, with TRBD1 identical over 7 bases. The junction had 6 bases not matched to a gene; V was cut back by 2 bases and J by 2 bases. CDR1 DFQATT and CDR2 SNEGSKA come from the germline V gene (reference sequence). This CDR3 contains 16 residues. As DNA, the CDR3 is TGCAGTGCTAGAAATAGGGGGCAGGCTGGGGCCAACGTCCTGACTTTC. Translation: CSARNRGQAGANVLTF.